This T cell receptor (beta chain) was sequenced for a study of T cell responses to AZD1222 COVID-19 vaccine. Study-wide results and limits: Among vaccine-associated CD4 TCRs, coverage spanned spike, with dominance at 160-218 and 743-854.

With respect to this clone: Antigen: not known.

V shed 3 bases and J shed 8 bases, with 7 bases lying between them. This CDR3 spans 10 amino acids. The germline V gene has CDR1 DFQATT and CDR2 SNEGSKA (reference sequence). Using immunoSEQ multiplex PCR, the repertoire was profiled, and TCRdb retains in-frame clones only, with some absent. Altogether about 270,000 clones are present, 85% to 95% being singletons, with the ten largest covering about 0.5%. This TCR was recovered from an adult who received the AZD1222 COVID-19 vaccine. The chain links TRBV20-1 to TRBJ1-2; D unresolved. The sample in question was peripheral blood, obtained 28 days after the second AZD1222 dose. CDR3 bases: TGCAGTGCTAGGGACCGAGGCTACACCTTC. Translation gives CSARDRGYTF.